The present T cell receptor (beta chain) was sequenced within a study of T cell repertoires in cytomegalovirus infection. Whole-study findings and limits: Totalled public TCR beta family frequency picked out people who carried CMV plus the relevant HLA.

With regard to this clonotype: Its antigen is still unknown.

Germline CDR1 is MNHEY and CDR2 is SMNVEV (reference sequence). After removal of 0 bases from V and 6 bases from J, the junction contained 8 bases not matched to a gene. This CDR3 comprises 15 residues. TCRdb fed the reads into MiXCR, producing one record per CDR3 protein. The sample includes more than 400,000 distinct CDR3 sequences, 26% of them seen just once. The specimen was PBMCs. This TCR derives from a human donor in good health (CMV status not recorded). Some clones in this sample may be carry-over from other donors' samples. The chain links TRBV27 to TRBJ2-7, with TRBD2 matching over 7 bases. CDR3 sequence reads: CASSLSGGLLGEQYV. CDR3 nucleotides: TGTGCCAGCAGTTTATCGGGGGGGTTACTGGGCGAGCAGTACGTC.